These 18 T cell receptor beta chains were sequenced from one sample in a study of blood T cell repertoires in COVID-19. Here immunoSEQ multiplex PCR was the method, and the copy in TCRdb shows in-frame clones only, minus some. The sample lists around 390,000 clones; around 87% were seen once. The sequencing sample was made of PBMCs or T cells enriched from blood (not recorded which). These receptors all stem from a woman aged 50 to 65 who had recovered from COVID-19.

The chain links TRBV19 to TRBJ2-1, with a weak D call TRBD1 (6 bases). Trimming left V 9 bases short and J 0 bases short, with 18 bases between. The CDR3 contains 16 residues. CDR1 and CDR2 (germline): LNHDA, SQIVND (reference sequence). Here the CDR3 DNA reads TGTGCCAGCCAGCCGGCACAGGGAAGCTCCTACAATGAGCAGTTCTTC. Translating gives CASQPAQGSSYNEQFF.

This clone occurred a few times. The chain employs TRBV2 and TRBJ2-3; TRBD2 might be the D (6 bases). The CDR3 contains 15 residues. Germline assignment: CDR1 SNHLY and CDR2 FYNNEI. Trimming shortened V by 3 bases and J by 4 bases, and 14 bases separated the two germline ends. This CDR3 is CASSDRLANADTQYF. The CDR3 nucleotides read TGTGCCAGCAGTGATCGGCTAGCGAACGCAGATACGCAGTATTTT.

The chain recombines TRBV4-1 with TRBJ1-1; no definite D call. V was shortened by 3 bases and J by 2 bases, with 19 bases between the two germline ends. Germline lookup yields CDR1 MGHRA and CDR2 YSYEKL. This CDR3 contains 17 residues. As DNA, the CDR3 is TGCGCCAGCAGCCAGACCCCCCCCGTGGGCCTCAACACTGAAGCTTTCTTT. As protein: CASSQTPPVGLNTEAFF.

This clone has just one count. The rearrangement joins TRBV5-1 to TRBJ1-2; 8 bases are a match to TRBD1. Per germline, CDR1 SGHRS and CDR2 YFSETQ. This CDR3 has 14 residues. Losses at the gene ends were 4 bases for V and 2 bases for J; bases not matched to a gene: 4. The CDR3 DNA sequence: TGCGCCAGCAGCCCGACAGGGGCGAACTATGGCTACACCTTC. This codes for CASSPTGANYGYTF.

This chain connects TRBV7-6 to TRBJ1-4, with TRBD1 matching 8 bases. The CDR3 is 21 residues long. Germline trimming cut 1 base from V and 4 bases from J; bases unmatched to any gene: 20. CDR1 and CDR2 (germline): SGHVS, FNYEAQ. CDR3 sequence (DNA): TGTGCCAGCAGCTTAGTACCCCCAACGAGGACAGGGAGACTGGGTAATGAAAAACTGTTTTTT. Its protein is CASSLVPPTRTGRLGNEKLFF.

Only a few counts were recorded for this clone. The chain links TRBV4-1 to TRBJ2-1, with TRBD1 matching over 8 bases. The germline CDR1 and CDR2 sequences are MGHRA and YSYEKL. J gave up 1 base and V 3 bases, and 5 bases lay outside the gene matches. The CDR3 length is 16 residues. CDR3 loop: CASSHRGQVSYNEQFF. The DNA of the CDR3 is TGCGCCAGCAGCCACAGGGGGCAAGTTTCCTACAATGAGCAGTTCTTC.

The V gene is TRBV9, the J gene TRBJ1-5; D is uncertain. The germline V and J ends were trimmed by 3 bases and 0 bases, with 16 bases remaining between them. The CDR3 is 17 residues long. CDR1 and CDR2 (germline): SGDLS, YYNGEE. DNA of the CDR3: TGTGCCAGCAGCGAGGGTAGAGGGCATAATAGCAATCAGCCCCAGCATTTT. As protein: CASSEGRGHNSNQPQHF.

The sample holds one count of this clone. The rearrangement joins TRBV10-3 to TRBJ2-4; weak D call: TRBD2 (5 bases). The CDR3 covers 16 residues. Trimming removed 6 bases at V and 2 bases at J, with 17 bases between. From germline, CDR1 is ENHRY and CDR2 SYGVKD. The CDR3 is CAIREPTGNTKNIQYF. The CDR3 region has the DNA TGTGCCATCAGGGAACCTACCGGGAACACCAAAAACATTCAGTACTTC.

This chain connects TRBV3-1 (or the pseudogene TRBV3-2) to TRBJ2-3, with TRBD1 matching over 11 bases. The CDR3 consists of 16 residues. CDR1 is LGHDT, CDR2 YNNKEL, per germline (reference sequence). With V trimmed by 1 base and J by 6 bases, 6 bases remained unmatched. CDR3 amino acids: CASSQAWTGGIDTQYF. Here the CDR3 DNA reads TGTGCCAGCAGCCAAGCATGGACAGGGGGCATCGATACGCAGTATTTT.

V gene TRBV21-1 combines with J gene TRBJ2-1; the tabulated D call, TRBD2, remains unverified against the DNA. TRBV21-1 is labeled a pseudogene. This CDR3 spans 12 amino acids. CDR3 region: CASSKIGAQQFF. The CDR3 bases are TGTGCCAGCAGCAAGATAGGAGCGCAGCAGTTCTTC.

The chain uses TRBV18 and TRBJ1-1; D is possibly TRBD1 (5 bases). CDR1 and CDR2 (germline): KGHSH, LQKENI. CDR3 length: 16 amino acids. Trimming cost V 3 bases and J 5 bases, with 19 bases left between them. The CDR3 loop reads CASSPARVVLRTEAFF. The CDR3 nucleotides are TGTGCCAGCTCACCGGCCAGGGTGGTCTTACGGACTGAAGCTTTCTTT.

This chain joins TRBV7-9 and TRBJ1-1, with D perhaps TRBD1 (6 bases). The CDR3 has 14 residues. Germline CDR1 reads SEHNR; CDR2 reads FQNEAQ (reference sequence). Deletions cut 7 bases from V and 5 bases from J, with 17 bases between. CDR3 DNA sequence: TGTGCCAGCACCGCGGGGGCAGTTGCAACTGAAGCTTTCTTT. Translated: CASTAGAVATEAFF. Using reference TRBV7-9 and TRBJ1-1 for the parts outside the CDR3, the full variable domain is DTGVSQNPRHKITKRGQNVTFRCDPISEHNRLYWYRQTLGQGPEFLTYFQNEAQLEKSRLLSDRFSAERPKGSFSTLEIQRTEQGDSAMYLCASTAGAVATEAFFGQGTRLTVV.

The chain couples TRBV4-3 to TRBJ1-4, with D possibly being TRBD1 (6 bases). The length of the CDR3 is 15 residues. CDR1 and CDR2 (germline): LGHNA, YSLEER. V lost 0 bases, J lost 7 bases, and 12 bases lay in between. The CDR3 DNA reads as TGCGCCAGCAGCCAAGAAGGGGGATTGGGTGAAAAACTGTTTTTT. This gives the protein CASSQEGGLGEKLFF.

The DNA of the CDR3 is TGTGCCAGCAGCCACAACACAGGGATGAACACTGAAGCTTTCTTT. Amino acid sequence: CASSHNTGMNTEAFF. The V gene is TRBV4-2, the J gene TRBJ1-1, with D possibly TRBD1 on 6 matching bases. V lost 3 bases to trimming and J lost 0 bases, with 11 bases between them. The CDR3 totals 15 residues. Germline V CDR1 and CDR2: LGHNA, YNFKEQ.

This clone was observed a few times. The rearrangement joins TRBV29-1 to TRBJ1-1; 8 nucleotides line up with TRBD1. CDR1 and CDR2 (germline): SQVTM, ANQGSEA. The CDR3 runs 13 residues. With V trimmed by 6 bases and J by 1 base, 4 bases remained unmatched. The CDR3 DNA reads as TGCAGCGTCACAGGGGGTACGAACACTGAAGCTTTCTTT. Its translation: CSVTGGTNTEAFF.

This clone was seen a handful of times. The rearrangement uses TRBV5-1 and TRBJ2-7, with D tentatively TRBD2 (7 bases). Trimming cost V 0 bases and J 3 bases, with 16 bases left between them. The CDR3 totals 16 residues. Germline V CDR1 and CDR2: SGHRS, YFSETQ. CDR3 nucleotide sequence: TGCGCCAGCAGCTTGGACTCGGGGGGCGGTAACTACGAGCAGTACTTC. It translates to CASSLDSGGGNYEQYF.

The chain's CDR3 is CASGTGEYANEKLFF. As DNA, the CDR3 is TGTGCCAGCGGAACAGGAGAATATGCTAATGAAAAACTGTTTTTT. The genes are TRBV7-9 and TRBJ1-4; possible D gene TRBD1, 5 bases. Germline CDR1 and CDR2: SEHNR and FQNEAQ (reference sequence). V lost 8 bases and J lost 3, with 16 bases in between. The CDR3 totals 15 residues. Complete variable domain (other parts from reference TRBV7-9 and TRBJ1-4): DTGVSQNPRHKITKRGQNVTFRCDPISEHNRLYWYRQTLGQGPEFLTYFQNEAQLEKSRLLSDRFSAERPKGSFSTLEIQRTEQGDSAMYLCASGTGEYANEKLFFGSGTQLSVL.

The CDR3 protein is CASSQVGRALYYGYTF. The CDR3, as DNA: TGCGCCAGCAGCCAAGTAGGGAGGGCGTTATACTATGGCTACACCTTC. The genes are TRBV4-1 and TRBJ1-2; D gene ambiguous. Germline lookup yields CDR1 MGHRA and CDR2 YSYEKL. V lost 1 base and J lost 3, with 15 bases in between. The CDR3 extends over 16 amino acids.